The 2 T cell receptor beta chains listed next were all sequenced from one sample in a study of cytomegalovirus exposure and HLA in healthy donors. The PCR employed 60 Vbeta primers together with 13 Jbeta primers. The assay was immunoSEQ multiplex PCR, and TCRdb's table has in-frame clones only and misses some. The sample holds 150,000 or so clones; 82% are singletons and the top ten take roughly 3.2%. What was sequenced was PBMCs. The receptors were gathered from a man between 18 and 29 years old in good health and CMV-seropositive.

V is TRBV6-5 and J is TRBJ2-7; 7 bases align to TRBD2. V shed 4 bases and J 0 bases; nucleotides not matched to a gene: 6. Germline CDR1 is MNHEY and CDR2 is SVGAGI. The CDR3 extends over 15 amino acids. The CDR3 DNA reads as TGTGCCAGCAGTTTTGGCGGGAGCACCTCCTACGAGCAGTACTTC. Translation gives CASSFGGSTSYEQYF.

The gene calls are TRBV4-1 and TRBJ2-5; D not resolved. Near its end, the DNA agrees better with TRBJ2-7, so the J call may be wrong. This CDR3 contains 16 residues. Germline V gives CDR1 MGHRA, CDR2 YSYEKL. The CDR3 sequence is CASSQVAEGLSYEQYF. DNA of the CDR3: TGCGCCAGCAGCCAAGTTGCGGAAGGCCTCTCCTACGAGCAGTACTTC.